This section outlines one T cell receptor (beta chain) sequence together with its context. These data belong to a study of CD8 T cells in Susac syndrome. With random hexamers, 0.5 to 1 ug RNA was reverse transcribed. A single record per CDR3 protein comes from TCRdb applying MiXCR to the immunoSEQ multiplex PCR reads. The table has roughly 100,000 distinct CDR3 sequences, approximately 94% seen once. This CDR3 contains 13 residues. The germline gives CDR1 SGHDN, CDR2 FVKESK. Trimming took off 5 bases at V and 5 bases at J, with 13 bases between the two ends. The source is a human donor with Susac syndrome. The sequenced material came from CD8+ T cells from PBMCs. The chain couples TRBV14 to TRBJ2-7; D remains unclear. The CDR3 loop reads CASSDGQTHEQYF. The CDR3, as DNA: TGTGCCAGCAGCGACGGCCAGACCCACGAGCAGTACTTC.